This passage covers 10 T cell receptor beta chains from one sample sequenced in a study of PD-L1 blockade in urothelial cancer. Here immunoSEQ multiplex PCR was the method, and the copy in TCRdb shows in-frame clones only, minus some. This sample has approximately 63,000 clones, with 75% to 85% found just once. The sample's time point: pretreatment peripheral blood. Here the sequenced sample was PBMCs, taken around atezolizumab (anti-PD-L1) treatment. The source of these receptors is a man between 70 and 80 years old with urothelial cancer.

This CDR3 reads CASSLLGGRETQYF. DNA of the CDR3: TGTGCCAGCAGCCTACTTGGGGGGAGGGAGACCCAGTACTTC. This chain connects TRBV7-9 to TRBJ2-5, with TRBD2 as a possible D gene (6 bases). With 5 bases removed from V and 5 bases from J, the gap between germline ends came to 15 bases. This CDR3 comprises 14 residues. CDR1 and CDR2 from the germline V gene are SEHNR and FQNEAQ (reference sequence). The entire variable domain, with the rest obtained from reference TRBV7-9 and TRBJ2-5, is as follows: DTGVSQNPRHKITKRGQNVTFRCDPISEHNRLYWYRQTLGQGPEFLTYFQNEAQLEKSRLLSDRFSAERPKGSFSTLEIQRTEQGDSAMYLCASSLLGGRETQYFGPGTRLLVL.

V and J are TRBV21-1 and TRBJ2-1; the table's D call, TRBD2, has no DNA check behind it. TRBV21-1 is a documented pseudogene. The CDR3 is made up of 20 amino acids. CDR3 residues: CASSNTRAGWTSGSYNEQFF. CDR3 nucleotides: TGTGCCAGCAGCAATACCCGGGCCGGGTGGACTAGCGGCTCCTACAATGAGCAGTTCTTC.

This clone has more than one count but fewer than ten. This chain links TRBV4-3 with TRBJ1-5, with TRBD1 as a possible D gene (5 bases). V lost 1 base, J lost 6 bases, and 16 bases lay in between. The CDR3 spans 16 residues. Per germline, CDR1 LGHNA and CDR2 YSLEER. DNA for the CDR3: TGCGCCAGCAGCCAAGTTCGACAGTTAGGCGGTCAGCCCCAGCATTTT. Encoded protein: CASSQVRQLGGQPQHF.

The chain uses TRBV11-3 and TRBJ2-1; 7 nucleotides line up with TRBD1. The V and J ends lost 5 bases and 4 bases, in that order; junction bases with no gene match: 5. Per germline, CDR1 SGHNT and CDR2 YENEEA. The CDR3 totals 14 residues. For the CDR3, the DNA is TGTGCCAGCAGCGCCAGACAGGGTTACAATGAGCAGTTCTTC. Translated, it gives CASSARQGYNEQFF.

J is TRBJ2-7 and V is TRBV5-1, with D tentatively TRBD2 (5 bases). The germline V gene encodes CDR1 SGHRS and CDR2 YFSETQ. Trimming shortened V by 0 bases and J by 2 bases, and 12 bases separated the two germline ends. The CDR3 has 15 amino acids. The CDR3 reads CASSLERAETYEQYF. CDR3 DNA sequence: TGCGCCAGCAGCTTGGAGAGGGCGGAGACCTACGAGCAGTACTTC.

This chain connects TRBV5-1 to TRBJ2-1, with D possibly being TRBD1 (6 bases). This CDR3 has 16 residues. Trimming left V 4 bases short and J 5 bases short, with 19 bases between. Germline V CDR1 and CDR2: SGHRS, YFSETQ. The CDR3 DNA reads as TGCGCCAGCAGCCCGAGTGGTGGGACACTCAACAATGAGCAGTTCTTC. Its translation is CASSPSGGTLNNEQFF.

This clone is medium-sized within its sample. The chain recombines TRBV28 with TRBJ1-2, with D perhaps matching TRBD1 (5 bases). Germline lookup yields CDR1 MDHEN and CDR2 SYDVKM. V lost 7 bases and J 8 bases, leaving 17 bases between the germline ends. The CDR3 has 13 residues. The CDR3 is CASNRLDAGGYTF. CDR3 nucleotide sequence: TGTGCCAGCAACAGGCTAGATGCTGGCGGCTACACCTTC.

This rearrangement joins TRBV19 to TRBJ1-1, with a weak D call TRBD1 (5 bases). Trimming stripped 6 bases from V and 8 bases from J, with 16 bases between. The V gene's germline CDR1 is LNHDA and CDR2 SQIVND (reference sequence). The CDR3 has 13 amino acids. CDR3 coding DNA: TGTGCCAGTAGATCCCAGGGAAGGGTCGAAGCTTTCTTT. Translating it yields CASRSQGRVEAFF.

The rearrangement joins TRBV7-9 to TRBJ1-4, with D maybe TRBD1 (6 bases). The V end was cut by 3 bases, the J end by 0 bases, with 8 bases between. The CDR3 consists of 15 residues. The germline gives CDR1 SEHNR, CDR2 FQNEAQ (reference sequence). Written as DNA, the CDR3 is TGTGCCAGCAGCTTGGGGGCTCCAACTAATGAAAAACTGTTTTTT. Its protein product is CASSLGAPTNEKLFF.

The rearrangement joins TRBV10-3 to TRBJ1-2; weak D call: TRBD1 (6 bases). The germline CDR1 and CDR2 sequences are ENHRY and SYGVKD. Trimming shortened V by 6 bases and J by 0 bases, and 17 bases separated the two germline ends. This CDR3 contains 16 residues. CDR3 sequence (DNA): TGTGCCATCAGGGATGGGGGCACTGTAGCTAACTATGGCTACACCTTC. This codes for CAIRDGGTVANYGYTF.